The clone carrying this T cell receptor beta chain has only a few counts. Genomic DNA constituted the template upon which TCR beta VDJ and CDR3 profiling was performed. One entry per CDR3 protein, called by TCRdb with MiXCR from the reads. The data contain approximately 130,000 distinct CDR3 sequences, about two fifths of them singletons. Those patients picked for sequencing had displayed CD8+CD57+ cell expansion on flow cytometry. This record belongs to a study of CD8+CD57+ T cells in acquired aplastic anemia. The CDR3 is 15 amino acids. V lost 2 bases and J 7 bases, leaving 16 bases between the germline ends. Germline V CDR1 and CDR2: SGHDT, YYEEEE.

The chain employs TRBV5-6 and TRBJ1-5; possibly TRBD1 for D (6 bases). The sequenced sample was sorted CD4+, CD8+, or CD8+CD57+ T cells (not recorded which) from PBMCs. The source of this sequence is a human donor with aplastic anemia. The CDR3 loop is CASSFGQLRGQPQHF. The CDR3 DNA follows: TGTGCCAGCAGCTTTGGACAGCTTCGTGGCCAGCCCCAGCATTTT.